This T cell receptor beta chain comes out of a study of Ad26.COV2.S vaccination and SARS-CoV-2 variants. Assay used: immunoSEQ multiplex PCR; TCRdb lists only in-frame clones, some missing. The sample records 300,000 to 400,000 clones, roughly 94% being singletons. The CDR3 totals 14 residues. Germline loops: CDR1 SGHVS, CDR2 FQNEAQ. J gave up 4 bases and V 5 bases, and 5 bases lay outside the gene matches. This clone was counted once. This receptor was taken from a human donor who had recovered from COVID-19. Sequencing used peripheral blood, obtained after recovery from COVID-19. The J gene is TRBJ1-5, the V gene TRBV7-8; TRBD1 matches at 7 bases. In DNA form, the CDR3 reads TGTGCCAGCAGCCCCGGGACAGCTAATCAGCCCCAGCATTTT. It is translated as CASSPGTANQPQHF.